Listed below are T cell receptor beta chains from one sample, sequenced in a study of T cell responses to AZD1222 COVID-19 vaccine. Here immunoSEQ multiplex PCR was the method, and the copy in TCRdb shows in-frame clones only, minus some. Altogether some 140,000 clones are present, more than 90% being singletons, with the ten largest covering 1.9%. The source material was peripheral blood, sampled 28 days after the second AZD1222 dose. All receptors derive from an adult who received the AZD1222 COVID-19 vaccine. Each CDR3 is given with its conserved first and last residue. A D gene is named only where the DNA matches it firmly.

CDR3nt	CDR3aa	j_gene	d_gene	v_gene
TGTGCCTGGAGTCCAGGACAGGATGAGGGCTACACCTTC	CAWSPGQDEGYTF	TRBJ1-2	TRBD1	TRBV30
TGTGCCAGTAGAGGACAGGGGGCCTATGGCTACACCTTC	CASRGQGAYGYTF	TRBJ1-2	TRBD1	TRBV19
TGCAGCGTTGAAGATCAAGGGGGGGTCACTGAAGCTTTCTTT	CSVEDQGGVTEAFF	TRBJ1-1	-	TRBV29-1
TGTGCCACCAGTGAGGGGCAGGGTTGGGATCAGCCCCAGCATTTT	CATSEGQGWDQPQHF	TRBJ1-5	-	TRBV24-1
TGTGCCAGCAGTCGGACAGGCTCCGATGAGCAGTTCTTC	CASSRTGSDEQFF	TRBJ2-1	TRBD1	TRBV12-3/TRBV12-4
TGTGCCAGCAGCTTAGTCTCCGGGACAGGCTATGGCTACACCTTC	CASSLVSGTGYGYTF	TRBJ1-2	TRBD1	TRBV11-2
TGTGCCAGCGTGGCTCCTAGCGGGGGCTCTGGGGCCAACGTCCTGACTTTC	CASVAPSGGSGANVLTF	TRBJ2-6	TRBD2	TRBV19
TGTGCCAGCAGTCGCGGGACCCGGCCTGCCAGCGCAGATACGCAGTATTTT	CASSRGTRPASADTQYF	TRBJ2-3	-	TRBV6-6
TGTGCCAGCAGCCCGTGGGACAGGAGAGCCCCTGAGGCTTTCTTT	CASSPWDRRAPEAFF	TRBJ1-1	TRBD1	TRBV5-6
TGTGCCTGGAGCTCGTCAGGGATCACGCAGTATTTT	CAWSSSGITQYF	TRBJ2-3	-	TRBV30
TGCGCCAGCAGCTTGGGGCTGACAGGGGAGTCTGAAGCTTTCTTT	CASSLGLTGESEAFF	TRBJ1-1	TRBD1	TRBV5-1
TGTGCCAGCAGTTTCACAGTGAACACTGAAGCTTTCTTT	CASSFTVNTEAFF	TRBJ1-1	-	TRBV27
TGCGCCAGCAGAAGGACAGGGAACACTGAAGCTTTCTTT	CASRRTGNTEAFF	TRBJ1-1	TRBD1	TRBV5-1
TGTGCCAGCAGCAATGTTGGGGCTAACACCGGGGAGCTGTTTTTT	CASSNVGANTGELFF	TRBJ2-2	-	TRBV11-3
TGTGCCAGCAGCTATACAGGGGTTAATGGCTACACCTTC	CASSYTGVNGYTF	TRBJ1-2	TRBD1	TRBV9
TGTGCCACCAGTGATTTGAATGAGCAGTTCTTC	CATSDLNEQFF	TRBJ2-1	-	TRBV24-1
TGTGCCATGCGCCGGCAGGCGCCTGGAAACACCATATATTTT	CAMRRQAPGNTIYF	TRBJ1-3	-	TRBV10-3
TGTGCCAGCAGAGATACAGGGACAGATACGCAGTATTTT	CASRDTGTDTQYF	TRBJ2-3	-	TRBV27
TGTGCCAGCAGCGTAGAACCAAATGAGCAGTTCTTC	CASSVEPNEQFF	TRBJ2-1	-	TRBV9
TGTGCCAGCAGCTTGATTGGGCAGGGGTTCTATGGCTACACCTTC	CASSLIGQGFYGYTF	TRBJ1-2	-	TRBV5-8
TGTGCCAGCAGCGGGGAACCGGGACACCCATCCGCTTTCTTT	CASSGEPGHPSAFF	TRBJ1-1	-	TRBV7-9
TGTGCCAGCAGTCAGCGGGAGGGCCGAGCAGATACGCAGTATTTT	CASSQREGRADTQYF	TRBJ2-3	TRBD2	TRBV27
TGTGCCAGCAGCTTAGTCCAGGGATATAGCAATCAGCCCCAGCATTTT	CASSLVQGYSNQPQHF	TRBJ1-5	-	TRBV7-8
TGTGCCAGCAGTGAAGACAGGGCGACTGAAGCTTTCTTT	CASSEDRATEAFF	TRBJ1-1	-	TRBV2
TGTGCCATCAGTGAGGCAGGCGGTAGGAGCAATGAGCAGTTCTTC	CAISEAGGRSNEQFF	TRBJ2-1	-	TRBV10-3
TGCGCCAGCAGCTTGGCCCCGGGACAGAACACTGAAGCTTTCTTT	CASSLAPGQNTEAFF	TRBJ1-1	-	TRBV5-1
TGTGCCAGTACCCCCTCCCGGGACAGCCTAACCAAAGATACGCAGTATTTT	CASTPSRDSLTKDTQYF	TRBJ2-3	TRBD1	TRBV19
TGTGCCAGCGGGAGAAATTCTGGGGCCAACGTCCTGACTTTC	CASGRNSGANVLTF	TRBJ2-6	-	TRBV7-3
TGCGCCAGCAGCCAAGGTTCGCGGACAGGGGCTCTCTATGGCTACACCTTC	CASSQGSRTGALYGYTF	TRBJ1-2	TRBD1	TRBV4-1
TGCGCCAGCAGCTCTGAGGGACATAGAGTTGAAGCTTTCTTT	CASSSEGHRVEAFF	TRBJ1-1	-	TRBV5-1
TGTGCCAGCAGCGGTCCGGTGTGGAGTTACTTCGGAAACACCATATATTTT	CASSGPVWSYFGNTIYF	TRBJ1-3	-	TRBV7-9
TGTGCCAGCAGCGGGCCCCTGGTGAACACTGAAGCTTTCTTT	CASSGPLVNTEAFF	TRBJ1-1	-	TRBV2
TGTGCCAGCAGCGTTGGACAGGGAAGGACCGGGGAGCTGTTTTTT	CASSVGQGRTGELFF	TRBJ2-2	TRBD1	TRBV7-9